This is a list of T cell receptor beta chains from one sample in a study of post-analysis software for immune sequencing data. From the PCR reads, TCRdb called clonotypes with MiXCR, one entry per CDR3 protein. The table records approximately 770,000 distinct CDR3 sequences, 46% of them present only once. Source material: blood. Receptor source: a girl aged 5-17 years with multiple sclerosis. CDR3s include the opening cysteine and the closing phenylalanine or tryptophan. A D gene is named only where the DNA matches it firmly. A clone size is listed for some rows: how often the clone was seen (once, few, many), or a class if it is expanded.

D: TRBD1
size: -
J: TRBJ2-5
V: TRBV15
CDR3: CATSREPGQGAFRSETQYF
DNA: TGTGCCACCAGCAGAGAACCGGGACAGGGGGCTTTTAGGTCGGAGACCCAGTACTTC

D: -
size: -
J: TRBJ1-5
V: TRBV5-1
CDR3: CASSTGPDQPQHF
DNA: TGCGCCAGCAGCACGGGCCCTGATCAGCCCCAGCATTTT

D: TRBD1
size: -
J: TRBJ1-2
V: TRBV6-5
CDR3: CASSRDRGWSYGYTF
DNA: TGTGCCAGCAGTCGCGACAGGGGGTGGTCCTATGGCTACACCTTC

D: -
size: -
J: TRBJ2-7
V: TRBV7-2
CDR3: CASSVDYEQYF
DNA: TGTGCCAGCAGCGTCGACTACGAGCAGTACTTC

D: TRBD2
size: few
J: TRBJ2-3
V: TRBV24-1
CDR3: CATSDVGLAGDSDTQYF
DNA: TGTGCCACCAGTGATGTGGGACTAGCGGGAGACTCAGATACGCAGTATTTT

D: -
size: -
J: TRBJ1-5
V: TRBV20-1
CDR3: CSARKEGGQPQHF
DNA: TGCAGTGCTAGAAAGGAGGGCGGGCAGCCCCAGCATTTT

D: -
size: -
J: TRBJ2-4
V: TRBV30
CDR3: CAWSEHRLEQCF
DNA: TGTGCCTGGAGTGAACACCGCTTGGAGCAGTGCTTC

D: TRBD1
size: few
J: TRBJ1-1
V: TRBV6-5
CDR3: CASSWTGEWTEAFF
DNA: TGTGCCAGCAGTTGGACAGGGGAATGGACTGAAGCTTTCTTT

D: TRBD1
size: -
J: TRBJ1-2
V: TRBV29-1
CDR3: CSVGAGGSFNYGYTF
DNA: TGCAGCGTTGGGGCAGGGGGCTCGTTTAACTATGGCTACACCTTC

D: -
size: few
J: TRBJ1-1
V: TRBV6-6
CDR3: CASSQTFEAFF
DNA: TGTGCCAGCAGTCAGACATTTGAAGCTTTCTTT

D: -
size: -
J: TRBJ2-7
V: TRBV6-5
CDR3: CASSGSGATYEQYF
DNA: TGTGCCAGCAGTGGTAGTGGCGCTACCTACGAGCAGTACTTC

D: -
size: -
J: TRBJ2-7
V: TRBV20-1
CDR3: CSARDVGGYEQYF
DNA: TGCAGTGCTAGGGATGTTGGTGGATACGAGCAGTACTTC

D: -
size: -
J: TRBJ1-2
V: TRBV7-3
CDR3: CASSLTGGFGYTF
DNA: TGTGCCAGCAGCTTAACAGGGGGATTCGGCTACACCTTC

D: TRBD1
size: -
J: TRBJ2-6
V: TRBV20-1
CDR3: CSARGDRGSGANVLTF
DNA: TGCAGTGCTAGAGGGGACAGGGGGAGTGGGGCCAACGTCCTGACTTTC

D: -
size: few
J: TRBJ2-5
V: TRBV4-3
CDR3: CASSPLWWSGQETQYF
DNA: TGCGCCAGCAGCCCGTTGTGGTGGTCTGGTCAAGAGACCCAGTACTTC

D: -
size: many
J: TRBJ2-7
V: TRBV7-2
CDR3: CASSKYYEQYF
DNA: TGTGCCAGCAGCAAATACTACGAGCAGTACTTC

D: TRBD1
size: -
J: TRBJ1-5
V: TRBV7-2
CDR3: CASSLEGGQNSNQPQHF
DNA: TGTGCCAGCAGCTTAGAGGGGGGACAGAATAGCAATCAGCCCCAGCATTTT

D: -
size: once
J: TRBJ2-3
V: TRBV12-3/TRBV12-4
CDR3: CASSPRPGVTDTQYF
DNA: TGTGCCAGCAGCCCCCGACCCGGGGTCACAGATACGCAGTATTTT

D: -
size: -
J: TRBJ1-2
V: TRBV28
CDR3: CASSPRVHGYTF
DNA: TGTGCCAGCAGTCCTAGGGTCCATGGCTACACCTTC

D: TRBD1
size: once
J: TRBJ2-1
V: TRBV7-4
CDR3: CASSTGADVVSYNEQFF
DNA: TGTGCCAGCAGCACAGGGGCCGACGTTGTCTCCTACAATGAGCAGTTCTTC

D: TRBD2
size: -
J: TRBJ2-3
V: TRBV5-1
CDR3: CASTVAGGLTDTQYF
DNA: TGCGCCAGCACGGTAGCGGGAGGGCTCACAGATACGCAGTATTTT

D: TRBD1
size: few
J: TRBJ2-3
V: TRBV7-2
CDR3: CASSPGTGITDTQYF
DNA: TGTGCCAGCAGTCCCGGGACAGGAATCACAGATACGCAGTATTTT

D: -
size: few
J: TRBJ2-5
V: TRBV15
CDR3: CATSRDRAQETQYF
DNA: TGTGCCACCAGCAGAGACCGGGCACAAGAGACCCAGTACTTC

D: -
size: -
J: TRBJ1-2
V: TRBV14
CDR3: CASSQGAGRGYTF
DNA: TGTGCCAGCAGCCAAGGGGCAGGGCGCGGCTACACCTTC

D: -
size: -
J: TRBJ2-7
V: TRBV29-1
CDR3: CSVEGQLPYEQYF
DNA: TGCAGCGTTGAAGGACAGTTACCATACGAGCAGTACTTC

D: -
size: once
J: TRBJ2-3
V: TRBV7-9
CDR3: CASSPRGIRTTDTQYF
DNA: TGTGCCAGCAGCCCCAGGGGCATTAGGACCACAGATACGCAGTATTTT

D: -
size: -
J: TRBJ2-3
V: TRBV7-8
CDR3: CASSLTTVDGSTDTQYF
DNA: TGTGCCAGCAGCTTAACCACAGTTGACGGTAGCACAGATACGCAGTATTTT

D: -
size: -
J: TRBJ2-7
V: TRBV20-1
CDR3: CSASLSTGPPSQQYF
DNA: TGCAGTGCCTCGCTCTCTACGGGTCCCCCATCCCAGCAGTACTTC

D: -
size: few
J: TRBJ2-1
V: TRBV29-1
CDR3: CSVEIEGGNEQFF
DNA: TGCAGCGTAGAGATAGAGGGTGGAAATGAGCAGTTCTTC

D: -
size: -
J: TRBJ2-7
V: TRBV20-1
CDR3: CSAQFRIDEQYF
DNA: TGCAGTGCACAGTTCCGGATCGACGAGCAGTACTTC

D: TRBD2
size: -
J: TRBJ2-7
V: TRBV7-2
CDR3: CASSAPTSGKYGQYF
DNA: TGTGCCAGCAGCGCGCCGACTAGCGGGAAGTACGGGCAGTACTTC

D: -
size: -
J: TRBJ1-2
V: TRBV29-1
CDR3: CSVGLSQALPGYTF
DNA: TGCAGCGTTGGCTTATCACAGGCGCTACCTGGCTACACCTTC

D: TRBD1
size: -
J: TRBJ1-2
V: TRBV10-3
CDR3: CAISPAGDRGSYGYTF
DNA: TGTGCCATCAGTCCAGCGGGAGACAGGGGCTCCTATGGCTACACCTTC

D: -
size: -
J: TRBJ2-3
V: TRBV25-1
CDR3: CASSELDNPSTDTQYF
DNA: TGTGCCAGCAGTGAACTAGACAACCCTAGCACAGATACGCAGTATTTT

D: -
size: -
J: TRBJ2-6
V: TRBV29-1
CDR3: CSIVTSGANVLTF
DNA: TGCAGCATAGTCACCTCTGGGGCCAACGTCCTGACTTTC

D: TRBD1
size: once
J: TRBJ2-7
V: TRBV7-2
CDR3: CASSPLPGQGSYKQYF
DNA: TGTGCCAGCAGCCCCCTACCGGGACAGGGTTCCTACAAGCAGTACTTC

D: -
size: -
J: TRBJ2-1
V: TRBV27
CDR3: CASSLTGSEQFF
DNA: TGTGCCAGCAGTTTAACTGGGAGTGAGCAGTTCTTC

D: -
size: few
J: TRBJ2-5
V: TRBV29-1
CDR3: CSVDWTVRGTQYF
DNA: TGCAGCGTTGACTGGACGGTACGAGGGACCCAGTACTTC

D: TRBD1
size: -
J: TRBJ2-3
V: TRBV14
CDR3: CASSQRQGVADTQYF
DNA: TGTGCCAGCAGCCAACGACAGGGGGTGGCAGATACGCAGTATTTT

D: TRBD2
size: -
J: TRBJ2-5
V: TRBV12-3/TRBV12-4
CDR3: CASSLVGSGTSETQYF
DNA: TGTGCCAGCAGTTTGGTCGGTAGCGGGACCTCCGAGACCCAGTACTTC

D: -
size: few
J: TRBJ1-2
V: TRBV12-3/TRBV12-4
CDR3: CASSSGYFLGYTF
DNA: TGTGCCAGCAGTTCCGGATACTTCCTCGGCTACACCTTC

D: -
size: -
J: TRBJ2-5
V: TRBV3-1
CDR3: CASTTKSSETQYF
DNA: TGTGCCAGCACCACCAAGAGTTCAGAGACCCAGTACTTC

D: -
size: few
J: TRBJ2-1
V: TRBV12-3/TRBV12-4
CDR3: CASSLLGGADEQFF
DNA: TGTGCCAGCAGTTTACTAGGTGGGGCGGATGAGCAGTTCTTC

D: -
size: -
J: TRBJ2-1
V: TRBV20-1
CDR3: CSARDLGKRASYNEQFF
DNA: TGCAGTGCTAGAGATTTAGGGAAGCGAGCATCTTACAATGAGCAGTTCTTC

D: -
size: -
J: TRBJ2-3
V: TRBV18
CDR3: CASSRREPSTDTQYF
DNA: TGTGCCAGCTCCCGACGGGAGCCTAGCACAGATACGCAGTATTTT

D: -
size: -
J: TRBJ1-6
V: TRBV12-3/TRBV12-4
CDR3: CASSFGGSPLHF
DNA: TGTGCCAGCAGTTTTGGGGGTTCACCCCTCCACTTT

D: -
size: few
J: TRBJ1-2
V: TRBV4-1
CDR3: CASSQEGQRNYGYTF
DNA: TGCGCCAGCAGCCAAGAGGGACAACGTAACTATGGCTACACCTTC

D: TRBD1
size: -
J: TRBJ2-2
V: TRBV28
CDR3: CASSYRDRGFAGELFF
DNA: TGTGCCAGCAGTTACCGGGACAGGGGATTTGCCGGGGAGCTGTTTTTT

D: TRBD2
size: -
J: TRBJ2-5
V: TRBV28
CDR3: CASWGGLETQYF
DNA: TGTGCCAGTTGGGGGGGATTGGAGACCCAGTACTTC

D: TRBD1
size: few
J: TRBJ2-5
V: TRBV29-1
CDR3: CSVETGGTQYF
DNA: TGCAGCGTTGAGACAGGGGGGACCCAGTACTTC

D: TRBD1
size: few
J: TRBJ1-4
V: TRBV5-1
CDR3: CASRPQGENEKLFF
DNA: TGCGCCAGCAGACCTCAGGGGGAAAATGAAAAACTGTTTTTT

D: TRBD2
size: few
J: TRBJ2-3
V: TRBV12-3/TRBV12-4
CDR3: CASTGAGVYTDTQYF
DNA: TGTGCCAGCACCGGAGCGGGAGTTTACACAGATACGCAGTATTTT

D: -
size: once
J: TRBJ2-3
V: TRBV28
CDR3: CASRDPGHTDTQYF
DNA: TGTGCCAGCAGAGACCCGGGCCACACAGATACGCAGTATTTT

D: TRBD2
size: -
J: TRBJ2-5
V: TRBV7-3
CDR3: CASSPLAGAGETQYF
DNA: TGTGCCAGCAGCCCACTAGCGGGAGCAGGGGAGACCCAGTACTTC

D: -
size: -
J: TRBJ2-5
V: TRBV5-1
CDR3: CASSLAGTPGETQYF
DNA: TGCGCCAGCAGCTTGGCCGGCACCCCTGGAGAGACCCAGTACTTC

D: -
size: once
J: TRBJ1-5
V: TRBV7-2
CDR3: CASSLAKGGGQPQHF
DNA: TGTGCCAGCAGCTTAGCCAAGGGAGGCGGGCAGCCCCAGCATTTT

D: TRBD1
size: few
J: TRBJ1-1
V: TRBV6-5
CDR3: CASSDGTGGTEAFF
DNA: TGTGCCAGCAGTGACGGGACAGGGGGCACTGAAGCTTTCTTT

D: TRBD2
size: -
J: TRBJ2-7
V: TRBV28
CDR3: CASSQRRGGNYEQYF
DNA: TGTGCCAGCAGTCAACGACGGGGGGGCAACTACGAGCAGTACTTC

D: TRBD1
size: few
J: TRBJ2-3
V: TRBV4-3
CDR3: CASSQLQTGGVVDTQYF
DNA: TGCGCCAGCAGCCAACTACAGACAGGGGGTGTCGTAGATACGCAGTATTTT